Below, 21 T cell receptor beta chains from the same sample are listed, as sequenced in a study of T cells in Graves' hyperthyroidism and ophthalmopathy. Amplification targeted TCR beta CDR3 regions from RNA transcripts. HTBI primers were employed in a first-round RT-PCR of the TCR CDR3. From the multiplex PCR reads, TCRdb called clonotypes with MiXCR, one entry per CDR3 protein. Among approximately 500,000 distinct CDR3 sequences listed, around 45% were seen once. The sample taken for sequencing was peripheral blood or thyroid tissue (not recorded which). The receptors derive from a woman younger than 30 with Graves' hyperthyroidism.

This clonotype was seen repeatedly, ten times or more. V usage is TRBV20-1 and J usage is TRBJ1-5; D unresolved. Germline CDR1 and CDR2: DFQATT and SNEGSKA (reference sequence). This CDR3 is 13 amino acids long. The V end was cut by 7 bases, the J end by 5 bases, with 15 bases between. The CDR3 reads CSGGGGRDQPQHF. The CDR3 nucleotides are TGCAGTGGGGGAGGAGGGCGCGATCAGCCCCAGCATTTT.

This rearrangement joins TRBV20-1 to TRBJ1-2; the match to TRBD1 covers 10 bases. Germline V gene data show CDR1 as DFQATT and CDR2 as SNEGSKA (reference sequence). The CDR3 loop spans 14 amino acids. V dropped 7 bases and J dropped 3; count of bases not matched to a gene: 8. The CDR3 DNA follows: TGCAGTGGAAGCACCGGGACAGGGGACTATGGCTACACCTTC. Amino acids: CSGSTGTGDYGYTF.

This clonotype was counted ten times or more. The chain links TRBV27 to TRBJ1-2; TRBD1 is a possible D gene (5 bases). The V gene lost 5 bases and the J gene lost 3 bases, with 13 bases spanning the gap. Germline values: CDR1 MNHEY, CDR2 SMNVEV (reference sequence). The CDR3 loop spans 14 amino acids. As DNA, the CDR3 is TGTGCCAGCAGTCCCCATGGGGGGGACTATGGCTACACCTTC. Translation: CASSPHGGDYGYTF.

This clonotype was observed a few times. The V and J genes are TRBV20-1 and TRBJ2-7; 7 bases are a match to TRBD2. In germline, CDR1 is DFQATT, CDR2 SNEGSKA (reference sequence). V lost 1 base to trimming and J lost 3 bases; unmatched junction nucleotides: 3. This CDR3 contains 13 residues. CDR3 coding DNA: TGCAGTGCTAGAGCGGGCGGGAGCTACGAGCAGTACTTC. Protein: CSARAGGSYEQYF.

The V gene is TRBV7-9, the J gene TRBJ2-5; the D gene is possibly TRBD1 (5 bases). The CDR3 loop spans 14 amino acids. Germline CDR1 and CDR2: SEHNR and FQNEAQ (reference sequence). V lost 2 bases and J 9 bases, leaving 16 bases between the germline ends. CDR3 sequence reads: CASSLKGAHQPQYF. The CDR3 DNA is TGTGCCAGCAGCTTAAAAGGGGCCCATCAGCCCCAGTACTTC.

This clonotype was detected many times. CDR3 in amino acids: CASSLFFPFRDRLNYEQYF. In nucleotides, the CDR3 is TGTGCCAGCAGTTTATTTTTCCCCTTCAGAGACAGGCTGAACTACGAGCAGTACTTC. The chain links TRBV12-3 or TRBV12-4 to TRBJ2-7; possibly TRBD1 for D (6 bases). V gave up 2 bases and J gave up 3 bases, with 26 bases separating them. The CDR3 runs 19 residues.

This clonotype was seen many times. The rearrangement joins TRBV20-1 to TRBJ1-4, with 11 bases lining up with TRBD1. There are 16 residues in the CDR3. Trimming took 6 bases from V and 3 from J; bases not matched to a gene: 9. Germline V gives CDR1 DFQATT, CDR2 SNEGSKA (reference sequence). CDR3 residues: CSAIGQGALSNEKLFF. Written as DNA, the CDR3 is TGCAGTGCAATCGGACAGGGGGCATTGTCTAATGAAAAACTGTTTTTT.

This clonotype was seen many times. The CDR3 loop is CATAPGQQYYGYTF. The CDR3 nucleotides read TGTGCCACGGCGCCGGGACAGCAATACTATGGCTACACCTTC. The rearrangement joins TRBV10-3 to TRBJ1-2; 7 positions agree with TRBD1. Germline lookup yields CDR1 ENHRY and CDR2 SYGVKD. V trimming: 10 bases; J trimming: 3 bases; junction bases outside the gene matches: 11. This CDR3 spans 14 amino acids.

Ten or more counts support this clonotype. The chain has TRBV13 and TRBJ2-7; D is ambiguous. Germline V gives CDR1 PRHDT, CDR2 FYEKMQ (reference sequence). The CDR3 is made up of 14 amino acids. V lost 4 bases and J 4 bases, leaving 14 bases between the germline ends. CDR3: CASSSDGHWYEQYF. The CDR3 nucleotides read TGTGCCAGCAGCTCGGACGGGCACTGGTACGAGCAGTACTTC.

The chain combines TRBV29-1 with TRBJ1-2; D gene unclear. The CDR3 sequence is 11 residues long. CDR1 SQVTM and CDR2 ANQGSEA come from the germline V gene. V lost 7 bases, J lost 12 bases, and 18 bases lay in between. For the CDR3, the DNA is TGCAGCGCTGTGGGGAGCTCTGGAAACACCTTC. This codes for CSAVGSSGNTF.

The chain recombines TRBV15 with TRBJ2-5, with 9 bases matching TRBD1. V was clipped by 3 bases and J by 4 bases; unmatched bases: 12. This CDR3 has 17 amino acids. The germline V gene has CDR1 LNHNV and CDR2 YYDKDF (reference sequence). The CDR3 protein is CATSSESPGQGRETQYF. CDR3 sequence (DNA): TGTGCCACCAGCAGTGAGTCACCGGGACAGGGAAGAGAGACCCAGTACTTC.

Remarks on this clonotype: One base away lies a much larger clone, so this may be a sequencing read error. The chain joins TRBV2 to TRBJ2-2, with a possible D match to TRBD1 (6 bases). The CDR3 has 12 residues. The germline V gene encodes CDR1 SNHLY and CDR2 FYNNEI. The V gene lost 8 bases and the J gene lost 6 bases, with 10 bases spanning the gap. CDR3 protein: CASRNRAGELFF. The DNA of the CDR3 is TGTGCCAGCCGCAACAGGGCCGGGGAGCTGTTTTTT.

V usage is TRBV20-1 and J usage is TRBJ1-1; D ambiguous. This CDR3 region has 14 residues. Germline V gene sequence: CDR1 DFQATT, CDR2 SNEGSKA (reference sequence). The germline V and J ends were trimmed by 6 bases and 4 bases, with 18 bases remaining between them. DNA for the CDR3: TGCAGTGCCAGCAGTCCGAGTCGAGTCACTGAAGCTTTCTTT. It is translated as CSASSPSRVTEAFF.

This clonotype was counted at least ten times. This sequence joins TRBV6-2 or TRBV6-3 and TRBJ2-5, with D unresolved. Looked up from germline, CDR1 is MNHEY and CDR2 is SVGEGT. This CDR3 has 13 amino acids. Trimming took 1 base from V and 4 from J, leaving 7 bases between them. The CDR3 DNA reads TGTGCCAGCAGTTACTGGGATCTAGAGACCCAGTACTTC. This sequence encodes CASSYWDLETQYF.

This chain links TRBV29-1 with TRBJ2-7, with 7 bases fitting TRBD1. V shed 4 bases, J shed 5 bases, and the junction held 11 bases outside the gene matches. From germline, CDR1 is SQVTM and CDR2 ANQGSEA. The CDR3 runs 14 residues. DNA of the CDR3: TGCAGCGTTGTGTTCGGGACAGATCCCCACGAGCAGTACTTC. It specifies CSVVFGTDPHEQYF.

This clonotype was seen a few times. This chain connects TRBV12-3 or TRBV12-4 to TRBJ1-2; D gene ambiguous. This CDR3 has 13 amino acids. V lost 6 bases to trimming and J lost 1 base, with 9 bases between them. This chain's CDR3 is CASSFGNNYGYTF. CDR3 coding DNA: TGTGCCAGCAGCTTCGGTAATAACTATGGCTACACCTTC.

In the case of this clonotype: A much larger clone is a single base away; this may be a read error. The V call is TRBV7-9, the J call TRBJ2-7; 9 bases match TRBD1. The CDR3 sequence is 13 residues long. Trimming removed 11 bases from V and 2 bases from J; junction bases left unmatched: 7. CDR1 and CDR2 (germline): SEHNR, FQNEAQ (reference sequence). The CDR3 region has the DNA TGTGCCGGCGGGGGACAGGGTACCTACGAGCAGTACTTC. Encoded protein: CAGGGQGTYEQYF.

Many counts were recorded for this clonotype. The CDR3 DNA sequence: TGTGCCAGCAGCGTAGGCACGGGGGCTGGAAACACCATATATTTT. It translates to CASSVGTGAGNTIYF. V is TRBV9 and J is TRBJ1-3, with a weak D call TRBD1 (5 bases). The germline V and J ends were trimmed by 0 bases and 2 bases, with 9 bases remaining between them. CDR3 length equals 15 residues. Germline CDR1 reads SGDLS; CDR2 reads YYNGEE.

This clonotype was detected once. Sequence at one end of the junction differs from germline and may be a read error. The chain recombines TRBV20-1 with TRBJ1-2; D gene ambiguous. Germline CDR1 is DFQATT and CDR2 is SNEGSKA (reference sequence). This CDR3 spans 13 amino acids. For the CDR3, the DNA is TGCAGTGCGGGAGGACTAGCGGACTACGGCTACACCTTC. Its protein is CSAGGLADYGYTF.

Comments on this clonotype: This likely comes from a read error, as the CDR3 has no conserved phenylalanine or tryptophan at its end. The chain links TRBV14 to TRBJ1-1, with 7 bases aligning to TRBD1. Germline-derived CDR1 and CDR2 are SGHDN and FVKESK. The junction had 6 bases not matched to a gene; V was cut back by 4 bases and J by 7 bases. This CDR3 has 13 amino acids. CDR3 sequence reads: CASSPRGRDEAFL. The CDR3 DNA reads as TGTGCCAGCAGCCCCAGGGGGAGGGATGAAGCTTTCCTT.

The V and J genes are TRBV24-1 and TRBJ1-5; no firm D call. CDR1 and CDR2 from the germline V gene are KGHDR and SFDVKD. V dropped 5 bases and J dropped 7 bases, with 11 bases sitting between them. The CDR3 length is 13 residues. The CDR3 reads CATSAGETQPQHF. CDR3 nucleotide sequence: TGTGCCACCAGTGCGGGCGAGACCCAGCCCCAGCATTTT.